This is a list of T cell receptor beta chains from one sample in a study of T cell repertoires in cytomegalovirus infection. No antigen has been identified for these receptors. Using its own MiXCR run on the reads, TCRdb lists one record per CDR3 protein. The sample holds around 900,000 distinct CDR3 sequences; more than 25% are singletons and the top ten take over 12%. The sequenced sample was cultured CD8+ T cells from PBMCs, obtained from culture after CMV antigen stimulation. The receptor source for this set is a human donor in good health (CMV status not recorded). Some clones in this sample may be carry-over from other donors' samples. Each CDR3 is given with its conserved first and last residue. Each record gives: J gene, clone size, V gene, D gene, CDR3 DNA, CDR3 protein. The D gene is left open where the match is weak. Rows may omit the clone size; those that give it use once, few, many or a size class.

j_call: TRBJ2-2; clone_size: NA; v_call: TRBV7-9; d_call: TRBD2; cdr3_nt: TGTGCCAGCAGCCAGCGGGGGAGCGTCCCCGGGGAGCTGTTTTTT; cdr3_aa: CASSQRGSVPGELFF
j_call: TRBJ1-2; clone_size: many; v_call: TRBV7-2; d_call: NA; cdr3_nt: TGTGCCAGCAGCTTAGCCGGGGACTATGGCTACACCTTC; cdr3_aa: CASSLAGDYGYTF
j_call: TRBJ2-5; clone_size: NA; v_call: TRBV5-4; d_call: NA; cdr3_nt: TGTGCCAGCAGCTTAAGTCGCGAGACAGGAGGCGAGACCCAGTACTTC; cdr3_aa: CASSLSRETGGETQYF
j_call: TRBJ2-6; clone_size: few; v_call: TRBV5-5; d_call: NA; cdr3_nt: TGTGCCAGCAGCTTGTCCTGGACGGTCTCGGGTGGTGCCAACGTCCTGACTTTC; cdr3_aa: CASSLSWTVSGGANVLTF
j_call: TRBJ1-1; clone_size: NA; v_call: TRBV19; d_call: NA; cdr3_nt: TGTGCCAGTAGTATGGGGGGACACACTGAAGCTTTCTTT; cdr3_aa: CASSMGGHTEAFF
j_call: TRBJ1-1; clone_size: NA; v_call: TRBV15; d_call: NA; cdr3_nt: TGTGCCACCAGCAATCGACGGCTGAACACTGAAGCTTTCTTT; cdr3_aa: CATSNRRLNTEAFF
j_call: TRBJ2-7; clone_size: many; v_call: TRBV7-9; d_call: NA; cdr3_nt: TGTGCCAGCAGCTTACGACCTAGCGAGCAGTACTTC; cdr3_aa: CASSLRPSEQYF
j_call: TRBJ1-2; clone_size: NA; v_call: TRBV7-6; d_call: NA; cdr3_nt: TGTGCCAGCAGCTTAACAGGGCCTGACGATGGCTACACCTTC; cdr3_aa: CASSLTGPDDGYTF
j_call: TRBJ2-1; clone_size: NA; v_call: TRBV12-3/TRBV12-4; d_call: NA; cdr3_nt: TGTGCCAGCAGCCGTAAACAGGGAGATGAGCAGTTCTTC; cdr3_aa: CASSRKQGDEQFF
j_call: TRBJ1-4; clone_size: many; v_call: TRBV7-2; d_call: NA; cdr3_nt: TGTGCCAGCAGCTCCTACCCACGGGCAACTAATGAAAAACTGTTTTTT; cdr3_aa: CASSSYPRATNEKLFF
j_call: TRBJ1-6; clone_size: few; v_call: TRBV27; d_call: NA; cdr3_nt: TGTGCCAGCAGTTCCGGCCCAAGTAAGGGGTCCTATAATTCACCCCTCCACTTT; cdr3_aa: CASSSGPSKGSYNSPLHF
j_call: TRBJ2-1; clone_size: NA; v_call: TRBV9; d_call: NA; cdr3_nt: TGTGCCAGCAGCACCTCAGGGAATGGTGAGCAGTTCTTC; cdr3_aa: CASSTSGNGEQFF
j_call: TRBJ1-1; clone_size: few; v_call: TRBV5-6; d_call: NA; cdr3_nt: TGTGCCAGCAGCCTACCGCCTGGGCCCCCAAACACTGAAGCTTTCTTT; cdr3_aa: CASSLPPGPPNTEAFF
j_call: TRBJ2-6; clone_size: many; v_call: TRBV4-1; d_call: NA; cdr3_nt: TGCGCCAGCAGCCAAGGAGCCCTACCCTCTGGTGCCAACGTCCTGACTTTC; cdr3_aa: CASSQGALPSGANVLTF
j_call: TRBJ1-1; clone_size: few; v_call: TRBV12-3/TRBV12-4; d_call: NA; cdr3_nt: TGTGCCAGCAGTCCAACCCCAGGGGACACTGAAGCTTTCTTT; cdr3_aa: CASSPTPGDTEAFF
j_call: TRBJ1-5; clone_size: few; v_call: TRBV19; d_call: NA; cdr3_nt: TGTGCCAGTACCCTGGGCAGTCCTAGCAATCAGCCCCAGCATTTT; cdr3_aa: CASTLGSPSNQPQHF
j_call: TRBJ1-1; clone_size: NA; v_call: TRBV6-6; d_call: NA; cdr3_nt: TGTGCCAGCAGTTACCTGTCGCCCGGGTCAACTGAAGCTTTCTTT; cdr3_aa: CASSYLSPGSTEAFF
j_call: TRBJ1-4; clone_size: NA; v_call: TRBV20-1; d_call: NA; cdr3_nt: TGCAGTGCTTCGCAGCAGACAACTAATGAAAAACTGTTTTTT; cdr3_aa: CSASQQTTNEKLFF
j_call: TRBJ2-5; clone_size: NA; v_call: TRBV7-9; d_call: NA; cdr3_nt: TGTGCCAGCAGACACGACAAGGAAATTAAAGAGACCCAGTACTTC; cdr3_aa: CASRHDKEIKETQYF
j_call: TRBJ2-6; clone_size: NA; v_call: TRBV6-8; d_call: NA; cdr3_nt: TGTGCCACGTGGGACGGCTCTGGGGCCAACGTCCTGACTTTC; cdr3_aa: CATWDGSGANVLTF
j_call: TRBJ1-1; clone_size: many; v_call: TRBV19; d_call: NA; cdr3_nt: TGTGCCAGTAGTAGGGGGGTTACTGAAGCTTTCTTT; cdr3_aa: CASSRGVTEAFF
j_call: TRBJ1-5; clone_size: NA; v_call: TRBV19; d_call: NA; cdr3_nt: TGTGCCAGTAATTCAGGGGCGAGCAATCAGCCCCAGCATTTT; cdr3_aa: CASNSGASNQPQHF
j_call: TRBJ1-1; clone_size: NA; v_call: TRBV2; d_call: NA; cdr3_nt: TGTGCCAGCATGGGGGCCACTGAAGCTTTCTTT; cdr3_aa: CASMGATEAFF
j_call: TRBJ2-3; clone_size: few; v_call: TRBV20-1; d_call: NA; cdr3_nt: TGCAGCTCGGGACTTTTGAATTTT; cdr3_aa: CSSGLLNF
j_call: TRBJ2-1; clone_size: few; v_call: TRBV6-5; d_call: NA; cdr3_nt: TGTGCCAGCAGTTACTCGTCCCGATCGGAGCAGTTCTTC; cdr3_aa: CASSYSSRSEQFF
j_call: TRBJ2-7; clone_size: few; v_call: TRBV5-5; d_call: NA; cdr3_nt: TGTGCCAGCAGCTCGGATCAATATCCCTACGAGCAGTACTTC; cdr3_aa: CASSSDQYPYEQYF
j_call: TRBJ2-2; clone_size: NA; v_call: TRBV4-3; d_call: NA; cdr3_nt: TGCGCCAGCAGCCAAATCCCAGGGCTCTTTCACACCGGGGAGCTGTTTTTT; cdr3_aa: CASSQIPGLFHTGELFF
j_call: TRBJ1-4; clone_size: NA; v_call: TRBV7-6; d_call: NA; cdr3_nt: TGTGCCAGCAGCTTAGCCGATTGGGGCGAAAAACTGTTTTTT; cdr3_aa: CASSLADWGEKLFF
j_call: TRBJ2-3; clone_size: NA; v_call: TRBV7-8; d_call: NA; cdr3_nt: TGTGCCAGCAGCTTAAAGGGAGGTCTTAGCACAGATACGCAGTATTTT; cdr3_aa: CASSLKGGLSTDTQYF
j_call: TRBJ2-3; clone_size: NA; v_call: TRBV4-3; d_call: NA; cdr3_nt: TGCGCCAGCAGCCCCCAGGGGCATCGCACAGATACGCAGTATTTT; cdr3_aa: CASSPQGHRTDTQYF
j_call: TRBJ2-1; clone_size: NA; v_call: TRBV6-1; d_call: TRBD1; cdr3_nt: TGTGCCAGCAGTGTGACAGGGGTCTACAATGAGCAGTTCTTC; cdr3_aa: CASSVTGVYNEQFF
j_call: TRBJ2-1; clone_size: NA; v_call: TRBV27; d_call: NA; cdr3_nt: TGTGCCAGCAGTTTTGGGGGGGGGCACGATGAGCAGTTCTTC; cdr3_aa: CASSFGGGHDEQFF
j_call: TRBJ2-7; clone_size: many; v_call: TRBV7-9; d_call: NA; cdr3_nt: TGTGCCAGCAGCTCGTCCGGCAAGGCAAGCTCCTACGAGCAGTACTTC; cdr3_aa: CASSSSGKASSYEQYF
j_call: TRBJ2-5; clone_size: few; v_call: TRBV7-9; d_call: NA; cdr3_nt: TGTGCCAGCAGCTTAACAAATTCAGGAGGGCCCCTCCAAGAGACCCAGTACTTC; cdr3_aa: CASSLTNSGGPLQETQYF
j_call: TRBJ2-1; clone_size: NA; v_call: TRBV4-1; d_call: NA; cdr3_nt: TGCGCCAGCAGGGAGGAGACTAGCTACAATGAGCAGTTCTTC; cdr3_aa: CASREETSYNEQFF
j_call: TRBJ1-2; clone_size: NA; v_call: TRBV6-1; d_call: NA; cdr3_nt: TGTGCCAGCAGCTTGAAGGACAGCGTAGCCTATGGCTACACCTTC; cdr3_aa: CASSLKDSVAYGYTF
j_call: TRBJ1-2; clone_size: NA; v_call: TRBV5-1; d_call: NA; cdr3_nt: TGCGCCAGCAGCCCAAGAACGACCCCGGCCCATGGCTACACCTTC; cdr3_aa: CASSPRTTPAHGYTF
j_call: TRBJ1-1; clone_size: NA; v_call: TRBV7-9; d_call: NA; cdr3_nt: TGTGCCAGCAGCTTAGTATTGGACAAAGCAGGAGCTTTCTTT; cdr3_aa: CASSLVLDKAGAFF
j_call: TRBJ1-1; clone_size: few; v_call: TRBV7-6; d_call: TRBD1; cdr3_nt: TGTGCCAGCAGCTTACTGGGACAGTCCGTTACGGAAGCTTTCTTT; cdr3_aa: CASSLLGQSVTEAFF
j_call: TRBJ1-1; clone_size: NA; v_call: TRBV7-9; d_call: TRBD1; cdr3_nt: TGTGCCGGACAGACAGGGCTTAACACTGAAGCTTTCTTT; cdr3_aa: CAGQTGLNTEAFF
j_call: TRBJ1-4; clone_size: NA; v_call: TRBV6-2/TRBV6-3; d_call: NA; cdr3_nt: TGTGCCAGCACTCCGACAGCAAATGAAAAACTGTTTTTT; cdr3_aa: CASTPTANEKLFF